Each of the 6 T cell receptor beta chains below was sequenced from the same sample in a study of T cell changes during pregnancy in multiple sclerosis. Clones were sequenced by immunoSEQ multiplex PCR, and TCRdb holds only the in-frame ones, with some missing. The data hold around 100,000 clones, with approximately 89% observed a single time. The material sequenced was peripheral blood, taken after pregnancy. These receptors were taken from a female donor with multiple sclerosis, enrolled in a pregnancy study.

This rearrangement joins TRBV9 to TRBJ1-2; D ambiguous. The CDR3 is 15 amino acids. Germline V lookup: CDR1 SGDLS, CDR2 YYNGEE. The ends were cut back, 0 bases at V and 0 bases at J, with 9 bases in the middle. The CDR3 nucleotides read TGTGCCAGCAGCGTAGGATCCACTACTAACTATGGCTACACCTTC. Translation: CASSVGSTTNYGYTF.

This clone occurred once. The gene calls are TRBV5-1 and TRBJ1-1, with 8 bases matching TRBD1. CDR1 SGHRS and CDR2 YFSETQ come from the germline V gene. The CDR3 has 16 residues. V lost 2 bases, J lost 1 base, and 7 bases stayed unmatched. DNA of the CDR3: TGCGCCAGCAGCTTTACAGGGGGTGGTGGGAACACTGAAGCTTTCTTT. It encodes CASSFTGGGGNTEAFF.

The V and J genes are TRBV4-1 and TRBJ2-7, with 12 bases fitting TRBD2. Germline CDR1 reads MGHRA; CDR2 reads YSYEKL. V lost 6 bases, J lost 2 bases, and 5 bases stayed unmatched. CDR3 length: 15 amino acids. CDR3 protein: CASRPLAGGAYEQYF. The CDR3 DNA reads TGCGCCAGCAGACCCCTAGCGGGGGGGGCCTACGAGCAGTACTTC.

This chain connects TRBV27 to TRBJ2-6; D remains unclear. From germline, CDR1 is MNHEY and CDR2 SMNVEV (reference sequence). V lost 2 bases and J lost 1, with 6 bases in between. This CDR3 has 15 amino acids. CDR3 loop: CASSLIGSGANVLTF. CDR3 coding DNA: TGTGCCAGCAGTTTAATCGGTTCTGGGGCCAACGTCCTGACTTTC.

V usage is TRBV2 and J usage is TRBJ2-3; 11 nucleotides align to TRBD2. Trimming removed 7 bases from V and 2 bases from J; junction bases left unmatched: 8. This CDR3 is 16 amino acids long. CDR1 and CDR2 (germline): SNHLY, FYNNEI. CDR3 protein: CASNVAGGLSTDTQYF. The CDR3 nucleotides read TGTGCCAGCAACGTAGCGGGGGGGCTCTCCACAGATACGCAGTATTTT.

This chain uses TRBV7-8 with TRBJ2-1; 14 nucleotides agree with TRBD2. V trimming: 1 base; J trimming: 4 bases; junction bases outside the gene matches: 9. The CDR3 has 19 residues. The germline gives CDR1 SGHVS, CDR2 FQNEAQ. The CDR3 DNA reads TGTGCCAGCAGCTTAGGCGGACTAGCGGGGGGCGTCTGGTACAATGAGCAGTTCTTC. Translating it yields CASSLGGLAGGVWYNEQFF.